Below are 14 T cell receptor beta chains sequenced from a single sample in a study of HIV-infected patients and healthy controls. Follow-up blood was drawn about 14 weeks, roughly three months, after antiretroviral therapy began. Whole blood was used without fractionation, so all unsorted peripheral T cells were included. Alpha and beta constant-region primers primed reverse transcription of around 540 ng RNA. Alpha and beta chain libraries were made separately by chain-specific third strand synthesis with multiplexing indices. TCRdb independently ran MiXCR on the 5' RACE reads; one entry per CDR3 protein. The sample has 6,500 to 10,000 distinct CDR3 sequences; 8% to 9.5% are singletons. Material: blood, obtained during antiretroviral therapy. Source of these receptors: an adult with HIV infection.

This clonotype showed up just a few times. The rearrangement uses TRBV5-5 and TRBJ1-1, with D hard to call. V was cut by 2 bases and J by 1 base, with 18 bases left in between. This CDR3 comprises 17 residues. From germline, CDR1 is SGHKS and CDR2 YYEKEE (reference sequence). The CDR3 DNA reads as TGTGCCAGCAGCTTAGGCAGGCCCTTGAGGGCGAACACTGAAGCTTTCTTT. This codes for CASSLGRPLRANTEAFF.

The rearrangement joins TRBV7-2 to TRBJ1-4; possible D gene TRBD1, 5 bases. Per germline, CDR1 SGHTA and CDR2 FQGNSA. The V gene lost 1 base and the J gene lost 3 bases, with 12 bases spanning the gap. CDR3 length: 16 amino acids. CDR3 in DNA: TGTGCCAGCAGCTTAGGGGGAACAGGTTCTAATGAAAAACTGTTTTTT. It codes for CASSLGGTGSNEKLFF.

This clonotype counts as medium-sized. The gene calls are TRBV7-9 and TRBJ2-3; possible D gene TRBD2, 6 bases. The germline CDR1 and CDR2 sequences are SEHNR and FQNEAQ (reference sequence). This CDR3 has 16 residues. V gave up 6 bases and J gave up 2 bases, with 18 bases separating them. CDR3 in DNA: TGTGCCAGCAGTCCGAGGGATAGCGGTTACACAGATACGCAGTATTTT. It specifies CASSPRDSGYTDTQYF.

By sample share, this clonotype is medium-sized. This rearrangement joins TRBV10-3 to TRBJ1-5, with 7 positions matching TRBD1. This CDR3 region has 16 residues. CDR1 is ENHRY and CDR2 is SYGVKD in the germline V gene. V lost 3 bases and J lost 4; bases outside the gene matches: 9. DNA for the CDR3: TGTGCCATCAGTGACGCAGGGGGTTTAAGAAATCAGCCCCAGCATTTT. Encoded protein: CAISDAGGLRNQPQHF.

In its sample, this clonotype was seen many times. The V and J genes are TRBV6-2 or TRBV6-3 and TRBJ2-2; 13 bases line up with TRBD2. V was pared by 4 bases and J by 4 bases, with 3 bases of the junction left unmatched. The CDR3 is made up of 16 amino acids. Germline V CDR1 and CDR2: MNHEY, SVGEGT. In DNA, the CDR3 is TGTGCCAGCAGTTTGGGACTAGCGGGATTCACCGGGGAGCTGTTTTTT. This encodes CASSLGLAGFTGELFF.

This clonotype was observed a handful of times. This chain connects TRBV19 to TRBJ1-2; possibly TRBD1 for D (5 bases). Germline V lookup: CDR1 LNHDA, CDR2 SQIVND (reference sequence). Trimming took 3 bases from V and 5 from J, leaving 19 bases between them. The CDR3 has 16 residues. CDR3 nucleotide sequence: TGTGCCAGTAGTATCCCTTACCAGGGCCGGCGTTATGGCTACACCTTC. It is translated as CASSIPYQGRRYGYTF.

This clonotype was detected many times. In DNA form, the CDR3 reads TGTGCCAGCAGCACTCAGAACTACAATGAGCAGTTCTTC. The encoded protein is CASSTQNYNEQFF. The genes are TRBV7-8 and TRBJ2-1; D remains unclear. Deletions cut 5 bases from V and 3 bases from J, with 8 bases between. Per germline, CDR1 SGHVS and CDR2 FQNEAQ. This CDR3 is built from 13 residues.

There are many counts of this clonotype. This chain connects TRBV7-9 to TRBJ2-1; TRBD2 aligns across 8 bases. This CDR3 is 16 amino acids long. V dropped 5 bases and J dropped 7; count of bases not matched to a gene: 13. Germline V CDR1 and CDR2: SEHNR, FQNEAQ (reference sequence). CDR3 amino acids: CASSPPSAGGANEQFF. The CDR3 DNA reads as TGTGCCAGCAGCCCCCCTTCTGCCGGGGGGGCAAATGAGCAGTTCTTC.

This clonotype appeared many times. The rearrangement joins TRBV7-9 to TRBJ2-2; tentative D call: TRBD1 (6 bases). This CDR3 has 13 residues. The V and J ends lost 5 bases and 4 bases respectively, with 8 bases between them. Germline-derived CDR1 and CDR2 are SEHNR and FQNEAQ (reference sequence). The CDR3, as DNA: TGTGCCAGCAGCCCGACAGGCACCGGGGAGCTGTTTTTT. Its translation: CASSPTGTGELFF. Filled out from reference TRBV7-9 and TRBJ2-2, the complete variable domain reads DTGVSQNPRHKITKRGQNVTFRCDPISEHNRLYWYRQTLGQGPEFLTYFQNEAQLEKSRLLSDRFSAERPKGSFSTLEIQRTEQGDSAMYLCASSPTGTGELFFGEGSRLTVL.

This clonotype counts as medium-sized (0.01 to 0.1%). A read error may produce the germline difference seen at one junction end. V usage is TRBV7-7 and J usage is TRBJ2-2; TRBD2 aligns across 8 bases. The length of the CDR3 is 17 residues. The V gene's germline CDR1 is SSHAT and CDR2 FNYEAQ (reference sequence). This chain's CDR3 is CASSLVGSGTGAGELFF. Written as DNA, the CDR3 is TGTGCTAGCAGCTTAGTCGGTAGCGGGACTGGCGCCGGGGAGCTGTTTTTT.

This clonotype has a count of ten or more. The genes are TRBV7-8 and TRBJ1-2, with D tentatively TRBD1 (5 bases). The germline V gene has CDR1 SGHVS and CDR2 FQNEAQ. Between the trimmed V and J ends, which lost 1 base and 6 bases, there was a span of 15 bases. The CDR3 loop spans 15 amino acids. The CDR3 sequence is CASSLDGQGRNGYTF. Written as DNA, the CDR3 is TGTGCCAGCAGCTTAGACGGCCAGGGACGGAATGGCTACACCTTC.

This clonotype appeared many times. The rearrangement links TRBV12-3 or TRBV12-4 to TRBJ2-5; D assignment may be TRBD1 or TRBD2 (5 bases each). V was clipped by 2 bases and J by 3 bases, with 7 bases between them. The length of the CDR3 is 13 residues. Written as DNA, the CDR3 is TGTGCCAGCAGTTTACGAGGGGAAGAGACCCAGTACTTC. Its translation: CASSLRGEETQYF.

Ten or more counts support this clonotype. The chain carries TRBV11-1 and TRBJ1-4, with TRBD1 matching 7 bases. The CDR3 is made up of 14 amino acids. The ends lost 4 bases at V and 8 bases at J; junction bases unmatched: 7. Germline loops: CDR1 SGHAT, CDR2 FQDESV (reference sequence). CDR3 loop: CASSSSTGKEKLFF. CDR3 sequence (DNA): TGTGCCAGCAGCTCGTCGACAGGGAAGGAAAAACTGTTTTTT.

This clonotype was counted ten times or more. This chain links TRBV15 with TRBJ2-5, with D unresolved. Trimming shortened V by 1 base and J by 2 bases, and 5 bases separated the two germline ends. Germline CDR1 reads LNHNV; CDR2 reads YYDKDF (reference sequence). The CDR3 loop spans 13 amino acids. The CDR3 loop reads CATSRAGQETQYF. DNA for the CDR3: TGTGCCACCAGCAGAGCGGGTCAAGAGACCCAGTACTTC. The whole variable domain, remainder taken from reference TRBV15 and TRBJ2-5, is DAMVIQNPRYQVTQFGKPVTLSCSQTLNHNVMYWYQQKSSQAPKLLFHYYDKDFNNEADTPDNFQSRRPNTSFCFLDIRSPGLGDTAMYLCATSRAGQETQYFGPGTRLLVL.